Listed below are T cell receptor beta chains from one sample, sequenced in a study of blood T cell repertoires in COVID-19. TCRdb's table, derived via immunoSEQ multiplex PCR, lists solely in-frame clones and lacks some. The sample lists roughly 170,000 clones, 82% occurring once. Sequences were obtained from PBMCs or T cells enriched from blood (not recorded which). The receptors here all came from a man aged 55 to 70 who had recovered from COVID-19. CDR3s include the opening cysteine and the closing phenylalanine or tryptophan. D genes are given only for firm matches. Clone sizes are given selectively: once, few, many, or a class where the clone is expanded.

D gene,clone size,J gene,V gene,CDR3 DNA,CDR3 protein
NA,NA,TRBJ1-2,TRBV11-2,TGTGCCAGCAGCTTAGATCCGGTCCAGGTTCATGGCTACACCTTC,CASSLDPVQVHGYTF
NA,NA,TRBJ1-1,TRBV18,TGTGCCAGCTCACCACCGGGGCAATACACTGAAGCTTTCTTT,CASSPPGQYTEAFF
TRBD1,NA,TRBJ2-5,TRBV5-5,TGTGCCAGCAGCTGGAGACAGGGTCAAGAGACCCAGTACTTC,CASSWRQGQETQYF
TRBD2,few,TRBJ2-5,TRBV6-1,TGTGCCAGCAGTGAAGCGAGGACTAGCGGATACCAAGAGACCCAGTACTTC,CASSEARTSGYQETQYF
NA,NA,TRBJ1-2,TRBV3-1/TRBV3-2,TGTGCCAGCAGCCAGGACAGAATTAACTATGGCTACACCTTC,CASSQDRINYGYTF
TRBD1,once,TRBJ2-7,TRBV10-3,TGTGCCATCAGTGAGTCTGAGACAGGGCCCTTTTACGAGCAGTACTTC,CAISESETGPFYEQYF
TRBD1,NA,TRBJ2-1,TRBV27,TGTGCCAGCCGCCCCCTACGGCGGACAGGGAACTACAATGAGCAGTTCTTC,CASRPLRRTGNYNEQFF
NA,once,TRBJ1-4,TRBV20-1,TGCAGTGCCGCGGGCGAAAAACTGTTTTTT,CSAAGEKLFF
TRBD1,NA,TRBJ2-7,TRBV19,TGTGCCAGTAGTATCTTTGGACAGGGAGGCTACGAGCAGTACTTC,CASSIFGQGGYEQYF
TRBD1,NA,TRBJ2-2,TRBV5-1,TGCGCCAGCAGCTTGGAGGGGGCGCCCACCGGGGAGCTGTTTTTT,CASSLEGAPTGELFF
TRBD2,NA,TRBJ2-3,TRBV27,TGTGCCAGCAGTTACCTAGCGGCCAGCACAGATACGCAGTATTTT,CASSYLAASTDTQYF
NA,NA,TRBJ2-3,TRBV2,TGTGCCAGCAGTGAGGGCGCGGGACCCACAGATACGCAGTATTTT,CASSEGAGPTDTQYF
TRBD2,NA,TRBJ2-2,TRBV5-1,TGCGCCAGCAGCTCGGCGGGGGGGCCGACCGGGGAGCTGTTTTTT,CASSSAGGPTGELFF
TRBD1,NA,TRBJ1-6,TRBV9,TGTGCCAGCAGCCCGGGACAGGGGAGCTCCTATAATTCACCCCTCCACTTT,CASSPGQGSSYNSPLHF
TRBD1,NA,TRBJ2-7,TRBV6-6,TGTGCCAAACCTCCGGGACAGGGGCCCTACGAGCAGTACTTC,CAKPPGQGPYEQYF
NA,NA,TRBJ2-3,TRBV19,TGTGCCAGTAGTATAGGTTCCCCCAGAGATACGCAGTATTTT,CASSIGSPRDTQYF
NA,NA,TRBJ2-5,TRBV16,TGTGCCAGCAGCCAATCAGCCAGGGGAAAAGAGACCCAGTACTTC,CASSQSARGKETQYF
NA,NA,TRBJ2-1,TRBV28,TGTGCCAGCAGTTTGGTAAGGGGAATCTACAATGAGCAGTTCTTC,CASSLVRGIYNEQFF
NA,NA,TRBJ2-3,TRBV19,TGTGCCAGTAGTATCCTTCTCGGTCCCATCACAGATACGCAGTATTTT,CASSILLGPITDTQYF
NA,NA,TRBJ1-6,TRBV28,TGTGCCAGCAGTTTATTACAGGGAACAGGTTCACCCCTCCACTTT,CASSLLQGTGSPLHF
NA,NA,TRBJ2-1,TRBV19,TGTGCCAGTAGTATTAATAACGGCAGGGCATTGTCCCCGCTAAATGAGCAGTTCTTC,CASSINNGRALSPLNEQFF
NA,NA,TRBJ2-7,TRBV6-5,TGTGCCAGCAGTTACCGGGACACCACCTACGAGCAGTACTTC,CASSYRDTTYEQYF
TRBD1,NA,TRBJ2-2,TRBV6-5,TGTGCCAGCAGTTACGTGGACAGGGATAACACCGGGGAGCTGTTTTTT,CASSYVDRDNTGELFF
NA,NA,TRBJ1-2,TRBV19,TGTGCCAGTAGTATAGGACCCGGGAACTATGGCTACACCTTC,CASSIGPGNYGYTF
NA,NA,TRBJ1-5,TRBV13,TGTGCCAGCAGCACCCGACAGGACCAGCCCCAGCATTTT,CASSTRQDQPQHF
TRBD1,NA,TRBJ1-5,TRBV27,TGTGCCAGCAGCCAGGGGGCGAGCAATCAGCCCCAGCATTTT,CASSQGASNQPQHF
TRBD1,NA,TRBJ1-2,TRBV6-5,TGTGCCAGCAACGTACAGGGGGTGGGTGGCTACACCTTC,CASNVQGVGGYTF
NA,NA,TRBJ2-2,TRBV6-5,TGTGCCAGCAGTTTCGGGACACCGAACACCGGGGAGCTGTTTTTT,CASSFGTPNTGELFF
NA,NA,TRBJ2-1,TRBV25-1,TGTGCCAGCAGTAGGGGTGGAGAGCAGTTCTTC,CASSRGGEQFF
TRBD1,NA,TRBJ2-1,TRBV5-1,TGCGCCAGCAGCCCGACGACAGGGGATTACAATGAGCAGTTCTTC,CASSPTTGDYNEQFF
NA,once,TRBJ2-5,TRBV6-5,TGTGCCAGCCTTACAGGGCCCCAAGAGACCCAGTACTTC,CASLTGPQETQYF
TRBD1,NA,TRBJ1-2,TRBV29-1,TGCAGCGTTGAACATCGGGACAGGGGACAATCTAACTATGGCTACACCTTC,CSVEHRDRGQSNYGYTF